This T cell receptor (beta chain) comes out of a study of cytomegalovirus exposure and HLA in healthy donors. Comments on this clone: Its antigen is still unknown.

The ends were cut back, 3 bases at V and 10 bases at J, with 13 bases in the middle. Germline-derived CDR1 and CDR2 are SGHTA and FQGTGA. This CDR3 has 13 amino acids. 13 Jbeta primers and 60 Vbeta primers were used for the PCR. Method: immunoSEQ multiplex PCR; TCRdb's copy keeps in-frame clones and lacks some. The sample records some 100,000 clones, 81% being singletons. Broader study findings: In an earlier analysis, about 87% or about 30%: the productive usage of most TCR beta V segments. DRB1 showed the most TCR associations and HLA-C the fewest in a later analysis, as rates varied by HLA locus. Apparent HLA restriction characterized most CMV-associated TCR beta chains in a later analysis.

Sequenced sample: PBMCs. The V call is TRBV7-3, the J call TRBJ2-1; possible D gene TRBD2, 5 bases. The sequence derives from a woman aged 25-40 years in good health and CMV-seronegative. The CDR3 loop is CASSFRRTSEQFF. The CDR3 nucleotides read TGTGCCAGCAGCTTCCGGCGGACTTCAGAGCAGTTCTTC.